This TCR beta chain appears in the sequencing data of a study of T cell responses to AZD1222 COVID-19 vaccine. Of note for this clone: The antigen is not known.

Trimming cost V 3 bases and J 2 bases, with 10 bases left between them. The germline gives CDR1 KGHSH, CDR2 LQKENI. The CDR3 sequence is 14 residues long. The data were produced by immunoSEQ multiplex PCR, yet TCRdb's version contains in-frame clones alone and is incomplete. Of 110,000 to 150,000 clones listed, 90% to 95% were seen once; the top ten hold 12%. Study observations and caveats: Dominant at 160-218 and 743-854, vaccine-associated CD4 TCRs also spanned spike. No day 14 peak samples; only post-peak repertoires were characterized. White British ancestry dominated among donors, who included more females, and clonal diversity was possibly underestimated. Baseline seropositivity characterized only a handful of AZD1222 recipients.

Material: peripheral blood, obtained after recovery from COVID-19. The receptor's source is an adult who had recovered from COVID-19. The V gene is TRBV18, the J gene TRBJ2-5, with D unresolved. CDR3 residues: CASSPPRPQETQYF. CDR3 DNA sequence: TGTGCCAGCTCACCCCCGCGTCCACAAGAGACCCAGTACTTC.